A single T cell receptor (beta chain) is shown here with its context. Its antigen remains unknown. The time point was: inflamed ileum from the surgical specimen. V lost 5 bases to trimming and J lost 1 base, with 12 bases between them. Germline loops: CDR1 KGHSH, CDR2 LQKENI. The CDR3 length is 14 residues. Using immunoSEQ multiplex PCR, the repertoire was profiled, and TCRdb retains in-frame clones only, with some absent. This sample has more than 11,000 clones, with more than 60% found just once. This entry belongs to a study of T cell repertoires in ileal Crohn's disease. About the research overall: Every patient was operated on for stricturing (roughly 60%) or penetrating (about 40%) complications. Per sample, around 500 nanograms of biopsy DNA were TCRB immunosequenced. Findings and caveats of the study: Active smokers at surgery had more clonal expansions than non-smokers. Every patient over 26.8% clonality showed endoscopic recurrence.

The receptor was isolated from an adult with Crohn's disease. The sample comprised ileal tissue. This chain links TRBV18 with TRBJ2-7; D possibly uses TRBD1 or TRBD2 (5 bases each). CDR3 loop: CASSGRDGSYEQYF. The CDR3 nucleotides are TGTGCCAGCTCAGGAAGGGACGGATCCTACGAGCAGTACTTC. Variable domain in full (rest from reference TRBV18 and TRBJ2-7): NAGVMQNPRHLVRRRGQEARLRCSPMKGHSHVYWYRQLPEEGLKFMVYLQKENIIDESGMPKERFSAEFPKEGPSILRIQQVVRGDSAAYFCASSGRDGSYEQYFGPGTRLTVT.